Sequencing of this T cell receptor beta chain was carried out in a study of cytomegalovirus exposure and HLA in healthy donors. The PCR contained 60 Vbeta and 13 Jbeta primers. Profiling relied on immunoSEQ multiplex PCR, and the TCRdb table lists in-frame clones only, not all of them. The table records tens of thousands of clones, approximately 80% of them present only once. V gave up 2 bases and J gave up 1 base, with 17 bases separating them. This CDR3 has 17 residues. Looked up from germline, CDR1 is MDHEN and CDR2 is SYDVKM. There were likely unrecorded immune exposures, though donors were nominally healthy when sampled.

Sequenced sample: PBMCs. The rearrangement joins TRBV28 to TRBJ1-1; D gene unclear. This TCR was recovered from a woman between 25 and 40 years old in good health and CMV-seronegative. The CDR3 loop is CASSLIAAPKENTEAFF. CDR3 DNA: TGTGCCAGCAGTTTAATCGCGGCGCCGAAGGAGAACACTGAAGCTTTCTTT.